This passage covers 10 T cell receptor beta chains from one sample sequenced in a study of cytomegalovirus exposure and HLA in healthy donors. PCR primers comprised 60 Vbeta and 13 Jbeta primers. The data were produced by immunoSEQ multiplex PCR, yet TCRdb's version contains in-frame clones alone and is incomplete. The sample lists over 200,000 clones, over 65% occurring once. The sample comprised PBMCs. These receptors came from a human donor in good health.

Worth noting for this clone: At one of its ends the junction is not consistent with the germline gene, which may arise from a read error. The V and J genes are TRBV7-9 and TRBJ1-2; 7 positions match TRBD1. Germline CDR1 reads SEHNR; CDR2 reads FQNEAQ (reference sequence). This CDR3 comprises 13 residues. CDR3 DNA: TGTTCCAGCAGCTTAGGGACAGACTATGGCTACACCTTC. It yields the protein CSSSLGTDYGYTF.

The CDR3 protein is CASSLVSAGGYNEQFF. The CDR3 region has the DNA TGTGCCAGCAGCTTAGTATCGGCAGGGGGATACAATGAGCAGTTCTTC. This chain uses TRBV11-3 with TRBJ2-1, with 7 bases lining up with TRBD1. V dropped 1 base and J dropped 4; count of bases not matched to a gene: 7. The CDR3 length is 16 residues. The germline V gene encodes CDR1 SGHNT and CDR2 YENEEA.

The rearrangement links TRBV28 to TRBJ1-2; D ambiguous. The germline V and J ends were trimmed by 5 bases and 4 bases, with 14 bases remaining between them. The CDR3 loop spans 14 amino acids. Per germline, CDR1 MDHEN and CDR2 SYDVKM. The CDR3: CASSTPGWSYGYTF. CDR3 DNA sequence: TGTGCCAGCAGTACCCCCGGGTGGAGCTATGGCTACACCTTC.

The chain carries TRBV7-8 and TRBJ2-3, with a weak D call TRBD2 (5 bases). Germline CDR1 reads SGHVS; CDR2 reads FQNEAQ. This CDR3 comprises 18 residues. V lost 2 bases to trimming and J lost 0 bases, with 18 bases between them. CDR3 in amino acids: CASSLFPRTPPSTDTQYF. The CDR3 nucleotides are TGTGCCAGCAGCTTATTCCCCAGGACTCCCCCTAGCACAGATACGCAGTATTTT.

J is TRBJ2-7 and V is TRBV13, with 11 bases fitting TRBD2. The CDR3 totals 19 residues. CDR1 is PRHDT and CDR2 is FYEKMQ in the germline V gene (reference sequence). V lost 5 bases to trimming and J lost 0 bases; unmatched junction nucleotides: 15. The CDR3 loop reads CASSPPTGTSGSFSYEQYF. The CDR3 region has the DNA TGTGCCAGCAGCCCCCCCACTGGGACTAGCGGATCCTTCTCCTACGAGCAGTACTTC.

J is TRBJ2-7 and V is TRBV2, with unresolved D. The germline V and J ends were trimmed by 6 bases and 2 bases, with 14 bases remaining between them. The CDR3 totals 14 residues. Germline V gene sequence: CDR1 SNHLY, CDR2 FYNNEI. The CDR3: CASSKKTITYEQYF. CDR3 DNA: TGTGCCAGCAGCAAGAAGACAATCACCTACGAGCAGTACTTC.

V is TRBV5-1 and J is TRBJ2-1, with TRBD2 identical over 13 bases. The CDR3 is made up of 16 amino acids. CDR1 SGHRS and CDR2 YFSETQ come from the germline V gene. V lost 4 bases to trimming and J lost 7 bases; unmatched junction nucleotides: 8. CDR3 in amino acids: CASSPRTSGRVNEQFF. The CDR3 DNA reads TGCGCCAGCAGCCCGAGAACTAGCGGGAGGGTAAATGAGCAGTTCTTC.

The chain is built from TRBV13 and TRBJ2-7, with 8 bases aligning to TRBD2. The trim removed 2 bases at V and 5 bases at J, leaving 8 bases unmatched. Germline V gene data show CDR1 as PRHDT and CDR2 as FYEKMQ (reference sequence). CDR3 length: 15 amino acids. CDR3 sequence (DNA): TGTGCCAGCAGCTTAAAGATCGCGGGAGGAGACGAGCAGTACTTC. Translation: CASSLKIAGGDEQYF. Filled out from reference TRBV13 and TRBJ2-7, the complete variable domain reads AAGVIQSPRHLIKEKRETATLKCYPIPRHDTVYWYQQGPGQDPQFLISFYEKMQSDKGSIPDRFSAQQFSDYHSELNMSSLELGDSALYFCASSLKIAGGDEQYFGPGTRLTVT.

The rearrangement uses TRBV19 and TRBJ2-7; 7 nucleotides align to TRBD1. Germline V gene sequence: CDR1 LNHDA, CDR2 SQIVND (reference sequence). J lost 3 bases, V lost 4 bases, and 3 bases had no gene match. This CDR3 comprises 13 residues. CDR3 loop: CASSRDSLYEQYF. In DNA form, the CDR3 reads TGTGCCAGTAGTAGGGACAGCCTCTACGAGCAGTACTTC. Full variable domain (outside the CDR3, taken from reference TRBV19 and TRBJ2-7): DGGITQSPKYLFRKEGQNVTLSCEQNLNHDAMYWYRQDPGQGLRLIYYSQIVNDFQKGDIAEGYSVSREKKESFPLTVTSAQKNPTAFYLCASSRDSLYEQYFGPGTRLTVT.

This clone was picked up a small number of times. J is TRBJ2-3 and V is TRBV2; maybe TRBD2 (5 bases). The length of the CDR3 is 15 residues. Per germline, CDR1 SNHLY and CDR2 FYNNEI. The V gene lost 9 bases and the J gene lost 3 bases, with 19 bases spanning the gap. CDR3 sequence reads: CASSKLRDATDTQYF. The DNA of the CDR3 is TGTGCCAGTTCGAAGTTGAGGGATGCGACAGATACGCAGTATTTT.